Below, 31 T cell receptor beta chains from the same sample are listed, as sequenced in a study of T cell responses to AZD1222 COVID-19 vaccine. Data came from immunoSEQ multiplex PCR; TCRdb stores just in-frame clones and leaves some out. Found here are about 160,000 clones, more than 75% of them singletons; the top ten hold about 4.3%. The material sequenced was peripheral blood, taken 28 days after the second AZD1222 dose. Receptors were obtained from an adult who received the AZD1222 COVID-19 vaccine.

The rearrangement joins TRBV9 to TRBJ1-2, with TRBD1 matching 7 bases. Germline-derived CDR1 and CDR2 are SGDLS and YYNGEE. The CDR3 runs to 15 residues. J was trimmed by 6 bases and V by 3 bases; bases with no gene match: 11. The CDR3: CASSALDRVFDGYTF. In DNA form, the CDR3 reads TGTGCCAGCAGCGCCCTCGACAGGGTATTCGATGGCTACACCTTC.

The V and J genes are TRBV29-1 and TRBJ1-1; D is possibly TRBD1 (5 bases). Trimming left V 7 bases short and J 4 bases short, with 16 bases between. This CDR3 is built from 13 residues. Germline loops: CDR1 SQVTM, CDR2 ANQGSEA. The CDR3 region is CSAREGRSTEAFF. The DNA for the CDR3 is TGCAGCGCCAGGGAGGGTAGGAGCACTGAAGCTTTCTTT.

The gene calls are TRBV6-1 and TRBJ1-2; D remains unclear. Trimming took off 2 bases at V and 5 bases at J, with 6 bases between the two ends. This CDR3 has 12 residues. Germline V gene lookup returns CDR1 MNHNS and CDR2 SASEGT. The CDR3 reads CASSEQLYGYTF. CDR3 nucleotide sequence: TGTGCCAGCAGTGAACAGTTATATGGCTACACCTTC.

The chain is built from TRBV7-9 and TRBJ1-6, with 10 bases lining up with TRBD1. The CDR3 sequence is 16 residues long. Trimming cost V 5 bases and J 14 bases; bases outside gene matches: 15. In germline, CDR1 is SEHNR, CDR2 FQNEAQ (reference sequence). DNA of the CDR3: TGTGCCAGCAGCCTACAGCCCGGGACAGGGGTTACGTCCCTCCACTTT. Translating it yields CASSLQPGTGVTSLHF.

As concerns this clone: This same CDR3 is encoded by further DNA sequences in the sample. V usage is TRBV6-2 or TRBV6-3 and J usage is TRBJ2-7; D remains unclear. The V end was cut by 2 bases, the J end by 4 bases, with 6 bases between. Germline V CDR1 and CDR2: MNHEY, SVGEGT. The CDR3 contains 12 residues. In DNA, the CDR3 is TGTGCCAGCAGTTACGTTGGGTACGAGCAGTACTTC. Its translation is CASSYVGYEQYF.

The chain is built from TRBV6-1 and TRBJ1-3, with a possible D match to TRBD1 (5 bases). Germline-derived CDR1 and CDR2 are MNHNS and SASEGT. Trimming removed 2 bases at V and 4 bases at J, with 6 bases between. The CDR3 loop spans 13 amino acids. The CDR3 loop is CASSEQGGNTIYF. Here the CDR3 DNA reads TGTGCCAGCAGTGAACAGGGAGGAAACACCATATATTTT.

CDR3: CASSPAATNEKLFF. DNA for the CDR3: TGCGCCAGCAGCCCGGCTGCAACTAATGAAAAACTGTTTTTT. The J gene is TRBJ1-4, the V gene TRBV4-1; unclear D gene. CDR3 length: 14 amino acids. Germline V gene sequence: CDR1 MGHRA, CDR2 YSYEKL. V dropped 4 bases and J dropped 0 bases, with 6 bases sitting between them.

The V call is TRBV11-2, the J call TRBJ1-1; D ambiguous. The CDR3 sequence is 17 residues long. Germline V CDR1 and CDR2: SGHAT, FQNNGV. The V gene lost 4 bases and the J gene lost 1 base, with 19 bases spanning the gap. CDR3 in amino acids: CASSSPEGWGANTEAFF. CDR3 nucleotides: TGTGCCAGCAGCTCCCCCGAGGGTTGGGGAGCGAACACTGAAGCTTTCTTT.

J is TRBJ2-7 and V is TRBV5-1; D remains unclear. This CDR3 is 13 amino acids long. Trimming removed 0 bases from V and 1 base from J, with 5 bases in between. The germline gives CDR1 SGHRS, CDR2 YFSETQ. CDR3 amino acids: CASSLASSYEQYF. The CDR3 coding sequence is TGCGCCAGCAGCTTGGCGTCGTCCTACGAGCAGTACTTC.

The V and J genes are TRBV3-1 (or the pseudogene TRBV3-2) and TRBJ1-3; TRBD1 might be the D (6 bases). Trimming took 4 bases from V and 2 from J, leaving 12 bases between them. Germline-derived CDR1 and CDR2 are LGHDT and YNNKEL (reference sequence). The CDR3 covers 15 residues. CDR3 sequence: CASSLRTAAGNTIYF. CDR3 nucleotide sequence: TGTGCCAGCAGCCTCCGGACAGCGGCTGGAAACACCATATATTTT.

This chain joins TRBV3-1 (or the pseudogene TRBV3-2) and TRBJ2-7; 7 bases are a match to TRBD1. This CDR3 has 13 residues. The germline gives CDR1 LGHDT, CDR2 YNNKEL (reference sequence). Germline trimming cut 5 bases from V and 2 bases from J; bases unmatched to any gene: 3. The CDR3 reads CASSYRGAYEQYF. CDR3 coding DNA: TGTGCCAGCAGCTACAGGGGCGCCTACGAGCAGTACTTC.

In its sample, this clone was seen once. The rearrangement uses TRBV19 and TRBJ1-2; no reliable D call. Trimming took 3 bases from V and 3 from J, leaving 8 bases between them. From germline, CDR1 is LNHDA and CDR2 SQIVND (reference sequence). There are 13 residues in the CDR3. CDR3 amino acids: CASSMQVHYGYTF. The CDR3 nucleotides are TGTGCCAGTAGTATGCAGGTCCACTATGGCTACACCTTC.

The rearrangement uses TRBV29-1 and TRBJ1-1; D ambiguous. V lost 4 bases, J lost 0 bases, and 9 bases lay in between. Per the germline V gene, CDR1 is SQVTM and CDR2 is ANQGSEA. The CDR3 contains 13 residues. CDR3 nucleotides: TGCAGCGTTGCGGCCGTATTGAACACTGAAGCTTTCTTT. Translating it yields CSVAAVLNTEAFF.

This clone was recorded a few times. This chain links TRBV15 with TRBJ2-7; 9 bases are shared with TRBD1. Trimming at V came to 5 bases and at J to 0 bases, leaving 11 bases not matched to a gene. Germline V lookup: CDR1 LNHNV, CDR2 YYDKDF (reference sequence). CDR3 length: 17 amino acids. The CDR3 loop is CATSVKPQTGGSYEQYF. CDR3 nucleotides: TGTGCCACCAGCGTCAAGCCTCAGACAGGGGGCTCCTACGAGCAGTACTTC.

V usage is TRBV7-2 and J usage is TRBJ2-7; perhaps TRBD2 as D (5 bases). CDR3 length: 16 amino acids. V was clipped by 1 base and J by 8 bases, with 21 bases between them. CDR1 SGHTA and CDR2 FQGNSA come from the germline V gene. The CDR3 loop reads CASSLVRLSSGYQQYF. The DNA for the CDR3 is TGTGCCAGCAGCTTAGTTAGACTGTCTTCGGGGTACCAGCAGTACTTC.

The CDR3 DNA follows: TGTGCCAGCAGTGAAGCGCTGGGACTAGCGGGGTCGGAGACCCAGTACTTC. Translation: CASSEALGLAGSETQYF. This chain joins TRBV6-1 and TRBJ2-5; 13 nucleotides line up with TRBD2. Germline lookup yields CDR1 MNHNS and CDR2 SASEGT. The CDR3 length is 17 residues. Trimming cost V 0 bases and J 5 bases; bases outside gene matches: 6.

This clone has a handful of counts. The rearrangement uses TRBV5-1 and TRBJ2-7, with D perhaps TRBD1 (6 bases). CDR1 is SGHRS and CDR2 is YFSETQ in the germline V gene. This CDR3 contains 15 residues. V lost 1 base and J lost 2, with 13 bases in between. CDR3 DNA sequence: TGCGCCAGCAGCTTGTGGCAGGGGACAACCTACGAGCAGTACTTC. This sequence encodes CASSLWQGTTYEQYF.

The chain joins TRBV3-1 (or the pseudogene TRBV3-2) to TRBJ1-6, with D hard to call. The germline V and J ends were trimmed by 4 bases and 10 bases, with 11 bases remaining between them. This CDR3 region has 13 residues. CDR1 and CDR2 from the germline V gene are LGHDT and YNNKEL (reference sequence). This CDR3 is CASSPGRRSPLHF. CDR3 DNA: TGTGCCAGCAGCCCCGGCCGACGGTCACCCCTCCACTTT.

The chain couples TRBV6-2 or TRBV6-3 to TRBJ2-3, with 11 bases that match TRBD2. This CDR3 is 15 amino acids long. V dropped 6 bases and J dropped 2; count of bases not matched to a gene: 4. The germline CDR1 and CDR2 sequences are MNHEY and SVGEGT. CDR3 sequence (DNA): TGTGCCAGCAGCTATAGCGGGGGGGCCACAGATACGCAGTATTTT. This encodes CASSYSGGATDTQYF.

The chain recombines TRBV19 with TRBJ2-7; D is ambiguous. Per germline, CDR1 LNHDA and CDR2 SQIVND (reference sequence). The CDR3 is made up of 17 amino acids. Trimming removed 1 base at V and 1 base at J, with 17 bases between. The CDR3 here is CASSIASGFGSSYEQYF. CDR3 bases: TGTGCCAGTAGTATAGCATCCGGATTCGGTTCATCCTACGAGCAGTACTTC.

V usage is TRBV9 and J usage is TRBJ1-2; 9 nucleotides align to TRBD1. The length of the CDR3 is 16 residues. Germline V CDR1 and CDR2: SGDLS, YYNGEE. The V and J ends lost 0 bases and 4 bases, in that order; junction bases with no gene match: 7. The CDR3 nucleotides read TGTGCCAGCAGCGTAGCGCTCACAGGGGGCCGCTATGGCTACACCTTC. It is translated as CASSVALTGGRYGYTF.

The V gene is TRBV20-1, the J gene TRBJ1-1; TRBD1 aligns across 12 bases. CDR3 length: 16 residues. With V trimmed by 3 bases and J by 1 base, 6 bases remained unmatched. The germline gives CDR1 DFQATT, CDR2 SNEGSKA (reference sequence). The CDR3, as DNA: TGCAGTGCTAGTCCGGGACAGGGGGCTCCGAACACTGAAGCTTTCTTT. It is translated as CSASPGQGAPNTEAFF.

The chain recombines TRBV13 with TRBJ2-1, with D possibly TRBD2 on 6 matching bases. This CDR3 comprises 14 residues. V lost 4 bases to trimming and J lost 7 bases, with 14 bases between them. Per the germline V gene, CDR1 is PRHDT and CDR2 is FYEKMQ (reference sequence). The CDR3 bases are TGTGCCAGCAGCTCGAATTCCGGAGGGAATGAGCAGTTCTTC. Amino acid sequence: CASSSNSGGNEQFF.

V gene TRBV6-1 combines with J gene TRBJ2-1; possibly TRBD2 for D (6 bases). CDR3 length: 15 residues. From germline, CDR1 is MNHNS and CDR2 SASEGT. Trimming stripped 2 bases from V and 7 bases from J, with 15 bases between. The CDR3 loop is CASSELRTRGNEQFF. The CDR3 DNA reads TGTGCCAGCAGTGAACTAAGGACCCGGGGGAATGAGCAGTTCTTC.

V gene TRBV27 combines with J gene TRBJ1-6, with unresolved D. With 6 bases removed from V and 5 bases from J, the gap between germline ends came to 11 bases. CDR1 is MNHEY and CDR2 is SMNVEV in the germline V gene (reference sequence). There are 14 residues in the CDR3. The CDR3 region is CASRSGTDNSPLHF. The CDR3, as DNA: TGTGCCAGCAGATCGGGCACAGATAATTCACCCCTCCACTTT.

CDR3: CASGTGGHYNEQFF. In DNA, the CDR3 is TGTGCTAGTGGCACAGGGGGGCATTACAATGAGCAGTTCTTC. The chain combines TRBV12-5 with TRBJ2-1; 8 nucleotides align to TRBD1. CDR1 is LGHNT and CDR2 is FRNRAP in the germline V gene. The CDR3 has 14 residues. With V trimmed by 6 bases and J by 4 bases, 5 bases remained unmatched.

V and J are TRBV5-4 and TRBJ2-5, with a possible D match to TRBD2 (6 bases). In germline, CDR1 is SGHNT, CDR2 YYREEE (reference sequence). Trimming removed 2 bases at V and 1 base at J, with 9 bases between. The CDR3 has 14 amino acids. The CDR3 reads CASSFFGGQETQYF. For the CDR3, the DNA is TGTGCCAGCAGCTTTTTCGGGGGCCAAGAGACCCAGTACTTC.

The chain carries TRBV27 and TRBJ1-1; D not certain. This CDR3 has 15 amino acids. V lost 4 bases and J 4 bases, leaving 16 bases between the germline ends. Germline CDR1 and CDR2: MNHEY and SMNVEV (reference sequence). The CDR3 here is CASSSGWAQGTEAFF. CDR3 DNA: TGTGCCAGCAGTTCGGGTTGGGCCCAAGGCACTGAAGCTTTCTTT.

A word on this clone: Mismatch with germline at one junction end may stem from a read error. The rearrangement joins TRBV30 to TRBJ1-3, with TRBD1 identical over 10 bases. This CDR3 has 14 residues. From germline, CDR1 is GTSNPN and CDR2 SVGIG (reference sequence). CDR3 coding DNA: TGTGCCGGGAGACAGGGGGCGGCTGGAAACACCATATATTTT. Its translation: CAGRQGAAGNTIYF.

The CDR3: CASSLSGTEVEKLFF. The CDR3 DNA follows: TGTGCCAGCAGCCTCTCCGGGACTGAGGTCGAAAAACTGTTTTTT. V is TRBV5-4 and J is TRBJ1-4; perhaps TRBD1 as D (5 bases). This CDR3 is built from 15 residues. Trimming pared 4 bases from V and 8 bases from J, leaving 18 bases between. Per germline, CDR1 SGHNT and CDR2 YYREEE (reference sequence).

The genes are TRBV7-9 and TRBJ1-1; D gene unclear. This CDR3 has 14 residues. Trimming pared 1 base from V and 3 bases from J, leaving 9 bases between. In germline, CDR1 is SEHNR, CDR2 FQNEAQ (reference sequence). CDR3 loop: CASSLEPGYTEAFF. The CDR3, as DNA: TGTGCCAGCAGCTTAGAACCGGGATACACTGAAGCTTTCTTT.